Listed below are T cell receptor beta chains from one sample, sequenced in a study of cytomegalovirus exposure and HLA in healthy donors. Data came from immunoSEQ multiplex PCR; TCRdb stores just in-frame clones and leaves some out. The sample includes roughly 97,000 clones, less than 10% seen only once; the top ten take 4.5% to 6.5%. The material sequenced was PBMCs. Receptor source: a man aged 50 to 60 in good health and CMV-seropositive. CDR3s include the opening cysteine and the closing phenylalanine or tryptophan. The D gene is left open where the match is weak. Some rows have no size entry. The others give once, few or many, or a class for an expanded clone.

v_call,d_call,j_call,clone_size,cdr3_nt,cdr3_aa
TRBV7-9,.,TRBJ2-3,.,TGTGCCAGCAGCGACAACGTAGTCACAGATACGCAGTATTTT,CASSDNVVTDTQYF
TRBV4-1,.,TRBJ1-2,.,TGCGCCAGCAGCCAAGGGGTCAGGAACTATGGCTACACCTTC,CASSQGVRNYGYTF
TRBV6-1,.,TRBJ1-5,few,TGTGCCAGCAGTTCACGCAGGGGTAGTTATCAGCCCCAGCATTTT,CASSSRRGSYQPQHF
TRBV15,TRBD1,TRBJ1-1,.,TGTGCCACCAGGGGACCGGGACAGGGGGCGCCGGCTTTCTTT,CATRGPGQGAPAFF
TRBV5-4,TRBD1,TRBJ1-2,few,TGTGCCAGCAGCCCACGAGGACAGGGACCTTCCTATGGCTACACCTTC,CASSPRGQGPSYGYTF
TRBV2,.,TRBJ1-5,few,TGTGCCAGCAGTGAGCGGGGGAGGAATAGCAATCAGCCCCAGCATTTT,CASSERGRNSNQPQHF
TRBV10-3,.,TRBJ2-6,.,TGTGCCATAGGTAGCGACGGCACTGGGGCCAACGTCCTGACTTTC,CAIGSDGTGANVLTF
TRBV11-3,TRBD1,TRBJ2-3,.,TGTGCCAGCAGCTTAGGACAGGGGGCAGAAGATACGCAGTATTTT,CASSLGQGAEDTQYF
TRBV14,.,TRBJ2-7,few,TGTGCCAGCAGCCAAACGGGGGCCTCCGGGAGGTACGAGCAGTACTTC,CASSQTGASGRYEQYF
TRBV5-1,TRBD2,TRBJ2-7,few,TGCGCCACCGTCCTGACTAGCTCGATCCACGAGCAGTACTTC,CATVLTSSIHEQYF
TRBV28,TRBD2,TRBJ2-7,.,TGTGCCAGCAGGTTAGCGGGAACCGCCTACGAGCAGTACTTC,CASRLAGTAYEQYF
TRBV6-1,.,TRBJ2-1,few,TGTGCCAGCAGTGAAAGTGGCGGAACCTACAATGAGCAGTTCTTC,CASSESGGTYNEQFF
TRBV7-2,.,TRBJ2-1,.,TGTGCCAGCAGCTTAGACAGGGACAATGAGCAGTTCTTC,CASSLDRDNEQFF
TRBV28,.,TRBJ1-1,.,TGTGCCAGCAGTTCCCCCCAGGGCGGATGGGCTTTCTTT,CASSSPQGGWAFF